A selection of T cell receptor beta chains follows, all from one sample in a study of CD8 T cells in ankylosing spondylitis. TCRdb recomputed calls from the 5' RACE reads with MiXCR, one row per CDR3 protein. The sample lists roughly 220,000 distinct CDR3 sequences; about 17% were seen once. Input material: blood, either unsorted or a sorted T cell fraction (not recorded which). The receptor set was obtained from a male donor with ankylosing spondylitis. Both conserved end residues are part of each CDR3. Fields, in order: D gene, V gene, clone size, J gene, CDR3 DNA, CDR3 protein. The D gene is left open where the match is weak. Rows give clone size only sometimes, using once, few, many, or a class for an expanded clone.

D: TRBD2
V: TRBV20-1
size: few
J: TRBJ2-7
DNA: TGCAGTGCTAGAGATAACCTAGCGGGACGGGAATACGAGCAGTACTTC
CDR3: CSARDNLAGREYEQYF

D: -
V: TRBV2
size: many
J: TRBJ2-7
DNA: TGTGCCAGCAGTGTGTCCTACGAGCAGTACTTC
CDR3: CASSVSYEQYF

D: -
V: TRBV13
size: -
J: TRBJ2-3
DNA: TGTGCCAGCAGCCCCCCCTACTTAAATACGCAGTATTTT
CDR3: CASSPPYLNTQYF

D: -
V: TRBV29-1
size: many
J: TRBJ2-7
DNA: TGCAGCGTTGAAGAATCCTACGAGCAGTACTTC
CDR3: CSVEESYEQYF

D: -
V: TRBV20-1
size: few
J: TRBJ1-4
DNA: TGCAGTGCTAGAGATGAAGAAAAACTGTTTTTT
CDR3: CSARDEEKLFF

D: TRBD2
V: TRBV4-1
size: -
J: TRBJ2-7
DNA: TGCGCCAGCAGCCAGGGGTGGGGACTAGCGTCCTACGAGCAGTACTTC
CDR3: CASSQGWGLASYEQYF

D: TRBD1
V: TRBV5-1
size: few
J: TRBJ2-7
DNA: TGCGCCAGCAGCCCGAAGACAGGGGAGAGCTCCTACGAGCAGTACTTC
CDR3: CASSPKTGESSYEQYF

D: -
V: TRBV7-9
size: few
J: TRBJ1-1
DNA: TGTGCCAGCAGCTCCGCCCTTTCATTCACTGAAGCTTTCTTT
CDR3: CASSSALSFTEAFF

D: -
V: TRBV25-1
size: -
J: TRBJ2-7
DNA: TGTGCCAGCAGTGGGTGGGACATTCAAGGCGCCTACGAGCAGTACTTC
CDR3: CASSGWDIQGAYEQYF

D: TRBD2
V: TRBV12-3/TRBV12-4
size: many
J: TRBJ2-1
DNA: TGTGCCAGCAGTTATCTAGCGGGGGGCAATGAGCAGTTCTTC
CDR3: CASSYLAGGNEQFF

D: -
V: TRBV27
size: -
J: TRBJ2-7
DNA: TGTGCCAGCAGCGCGTTGGGTGGACACACCTACGAGCAGTACTTC
CDR3: CASSALGGHTYEQYF

D: -
V: TRBV30
size: -
J: TRBJ2-7
DNA: TGTGCCTGGAGTGTGGGTCCATACGAGCAGTACTTC
CDR3: CAWSVGPYEQYF

D: -
V: TRBV27
size: few
J: TRBJ2-7
DNA: TGTGCCAGCAGTCCGAAGACTAGGTTAGGGAACGTGTGGGGCGAGCAGTACTTC
CDR3: CASSPKTRLGNVWGEQYF

D: TRBD1
V: TRBV5-1
size: -
J: TRBJ2-5
DNA: TGCGCCAGCAGCTCGACAGGGGAGCCGACCCCGGAGACCCAGTACTTC
CDR3: CASSSTGEPTPETQYF

D: -
V: TRBV29-1
size: few
J: TRBJ1-2
DNA: TGCAGCATTAGGGATATTTCTGGCTACACCTTC
CDR3: CSIRDISGYTF

D: -
V: TRBV7-9
size: many
J: TRBJ2-7
DNA: TGTGCCAGCAGCTTTATAGGAGGCGAGCAGTACTTC
CDR3: CASSFIGGEQYF

D: TRBD2
V: TRBV11-2
size: -
J: TRBJ2-3
DNA: TGTGCCAGCAGCTCCCCACCTAGCGGGGGGGGCCCTAGCACAGATACGCAGTATTTT
CDR3: CASSSPPSGGGPSTDTQYF

D: -
V: TRBV6-5
size: few
J: TRBJ1-1
DNA: TGTGCCAGCAGTTACTCGACGTACGGCACTGAAGCTTTCTTT
CDR3: CASSYSTYGTEAFF

D: -
V: TRBV21-1
size: -
J: TRBJ2-3
DNA: TGTGCCAGCAGCTCCCCCCCCGGTCTAAACACAGATACGCAGTATTTT
CDR3: CASSSPPGLNTDTQYF

D: TRBD1
V: TRBV5-1
size: many
J: TRBJ1-5
DNA: TGCGCCAGCAGCCCGACAGGGTTAAGCCCCAATCAGCCCCAGCATTTT
CDR3: CASSPTGLSPNQPQHF

D: -
V: TRBV4-2
size: -
J: TRBJ1-2
DNA: TGTGCCAGCAGCCAAGTGATGGACAGCTCTAACTATGGCTACACCTTC
CDR3: CASSQVMDSSNYGYTF

D: -
V: TRBV27
size: -
J: TRBJ2-5
DNA: TGTGCCAGCGGGATGACCCAGTACTTC
CDR3: CASGMTQYF

D: TRBD2
V: TRBV10-3
size: -
J: TRBJ2-7
DNA: TGTGCCATCAGTGGTACTAGCGGGGGGGAGTACGAGCAGTACTTC
CDR3: CAISGTSGGEYEQYF

D: -
V: TRBV3-1
size: -
J: TRBJ2-7
DNA: TGTGCCAGCAGCCAAGATTGGGGGGGGCTGTACGAGCAGTACTTC
CDR3: CASSQDWGGLYEQYF

D: TRBD2
V: TRBV27
size: -
J: TRBJ2-1
DNA: TGTGCCAGCCATGGACTAGCGGGACCCAATGAGCAGTTCTTC
CDR3: CASHGLAGPNEQFF

D: -
V: TRBV4-1
size: few
J: TRBJ1-1
DNA: TGCGCCAGCAGCCGGAGGCACAGGGAGAACACTGAAGCTTTCTTT
CDR3: CASSRRHRENTEAFF

D: -
V: TRBV2
size: -
J: TRBJ2-7
DNA: TGTGCCAGCCAAGGCCGGTCGAGGTACGAGCAGTACTTC
CDR3: CASQGRSRYEQYF

D: -
V: TRBV7-9
size: -
J: TRBJ1-1
DNA: TGTGCCAGCAGCTCCGAGGTGGGCACTGAAGCTTTCTTT
CDR3: CASSSEVGTEAFF

D: -
V: TRBV6-2/TRBV6-3
size: -
J: TRBJ1-2
DNA: TGTGCCAGCACGAACGGGGGTTCCGGTGGCTACACCTTC
CDR3: CASTNGGSGGYTF

D: TRBD1
V: TRBV14
size: few
J: TRBJ2-4
DNA: TGTGCCAGCAGCCACGTCGGTGGGACAGCAGAAAACATTCAGTACTTC
CDR3: CASSHVGGTAENIQYF

D: TRBD2
V: TRBV7-8
size: -
J: TRBJ2-1
DNA: TGTGCCAGCAGCTTAGAGTGGGCGGGGGGTAGGAATGAGCAGTTCTTC
CDR3: CASSLEWAGGRNEQFF

D: -
V: TRBV4-1
size: many
J: TRBJ1-5
DNA: TGCGCCAGCAGCCTCTTCCCAGCCGACAGCGAGGCCCAGCATTTT
CDR3: CASSLFPADSEAQHF

D: -
V: TRBV6-5
size: -
J: TRBJ1-3
DNA: TGTGCCAGCAGTTATTCGAACGGAAACACCATATATTTT
CDR3: CASSYSNGNTIYF

D: -
V: TRBV6-1
size: -
J: TRBJ2-7
DNA: TGTGCCAGCAGTGAAGGACCGACTACCACTTACGAGCAGTACTTC
CDR3: CASSEGPTTTYEQYF

D: -
V: TRBV28
size: few
J: TRBJ2-7
DNA: TGTGCCAGCAGTTTAGGGGGGACAGCCGCCTACGAGCAGTACTTC
CDR3: CASSLGGTAAYEQYF

D: -
V: TRBV4-1
size: -
J: TRBJ1-1
DNA: TGCGCCAGCAGCCAAGATCTCGAAGGTTTAGCTTTCTTT
CDR3: CASSQDLEGLAFF

D: TRBD1
V: TRBV18
size: few
J: TRBJ2-5
DNA: TGTGCCAGCTCACCACCGGCTGCGGACAGGGAAGAGACCCAGTACTTC
CDR3: CASSPPAADREETQYF

D: -
V: TRBV5-1
size: -
J: TRBJ2-7
DNA: TGCGCCAGCAGCTTGGGGAGTACCTTAAGCTCCTACGAGCAGTACTTC
CDR3: CASSLGSTLSSYEQYF

D: -
V: TRBV5-1
size: many
J: TRBJ2-4
DNA: TGCGCCAGCAGCTTGGCCGTGCCCGACGGTGGGCGAAACATTCAGTACTTC
CDR3: CASSLAVPDGGRNIQYF

D: TRBD2
V: TRBV6-1
size: -
J: TRBJ2-2
DNA: TGTGCCAGCGGCCCGCGGGAGACCGGGGAGCTGTTTTTT
CDR3: CASGPRETGELFF

D: TRBD2
V: TRBV5-1
size: -
J: TRBJ2-3
DNA: TGCGCCAGCAGCTTGACTAGCGGGGGGGACACAGATACGCAGTATTTT
CDR3: CASSLTSGGDTDTQYF

D: -
V: TRBV27
size: few
J: TRBJ2-2
DNA: TGTGCCAGCAGTACCCGCCCCATTTCACCTGGGGAGCTGTTTTTT
CDR3: CASSTRPISPGELFF